The present T cell receptor beta chain was sequenced within a study of shared T cell receptors in the human thymus. Repertoires were generated with immunoSEQ multiplex PCR, while TCRdb's copy carries only in-frame clones and drops some. The sample carries tens of thousands of clones, 90% to 95% recorded once. V lost 2 bases to trimming and J lost 5 bases; unmatched junction nucleotides: 6. CDR1 SNHLY and CDR2 FYNNEI come from the germline V gene. The CDR3 consists of 16 residues. The receptor was derived from a human donor. The sample consisted of thymocytes. The V call is TRBV2, the J call TRBJ2-2; 9 bases line up with TRBD2. The CDR3 reads CASSEHLAGVTGELFF. The CDR3 nucleotides read TGTGCCAGCAGTGAACATTTAGCGGGGGTTACCGGGGAGCTGTTTTTT.